These T cell receptor beta chains were read from a single sample in a study of Ad26.COV2.S vaccination and SARS-CoV-2 variants. Assay: immunoSEQ multiplex PCR; the TCRdb copy retains only in-frame clones and omits some. The data hold about 350,000 clones, with 65% to 90% observed a single time. The specimen was peripheral blood, collected in a trial of Ad26.COV2.S vaccine versus placebo. Source of these receptors: a person between 18 and 59 years old who received the Ad26.COV2.S COVID-19 vaccine or a placebo. Each CDR3 is given with its conserved first and last residue. D genes are given only for firm matches. Rows may omit the clone size; those that give it use once, few, many or a size class.

TRBV23-1	TRBJ2-7	NA	NA	CASSHSGITSYEQYF	TGCGCCAGCAGTCATTCCGGGATTACCTCCTACGAGCAGTACTTC
TRBV4-3	TRBJ1-6	NA	few	CASSQDWGQRAPLHF	TGCGCCAGCAGCCAAGACTGGGGACAACGGGCACCCCTCCACTTT
TRBV24-1	TRBJ2-7	TRBD1	NA	CATSDPLDRGGYEQYF	TGTGCCACCAGTGATCCCCTAGACAGGGGGGGCTACGAGCAGTACTTC
TRBV5-4	TRBJ2-2	NA	NA	CASSSLVGRLTGELFF	TGTGCCAGCAGCTCCCTCGTGGGGAGGCTCACCGGGGAGCTGTTTTTT
TRBV28	TRBJ1-3	NA	few	CASSLGPFSGNTIYF	TGTGCCAGCAGTTTAGGGCCCTTTTCTGGAAACACCATATATTTT
TRBV6-5	TRBJ1-4	NA	NA	CASSYSGGGGEKLFF	TGTGCCAGCAGTTACTCAGGGGGTGGTGGTGAAAAACTGTTTTTT
TRBV10-3	TRBJ2-7	NA	NA	CAISESTVEQYF	TGTGCCATCAGTGAGTCGACCGTCGAGCAGTACTTC
TRBV23-1	TRBJ2-3	NA	NA	CASSQSSQGPLSADTQYF	TGCGCCAGCAGTCAATCATCACAGGGCCCACTTTCGGCAGATACGCAGTATTTT
TRBV9	TRBJ2-5	NA	NA	CASSVAGGNQETQYF	TGTGCCAGCAGCGTAGCCGGAGGGAACCAAGAGACCCAGTACTTC
TRBV9	TRBJ2-7	NA	NA	CASSGTASYEQYF	TGTGCCAGCTCCGGGACGGCCTCCTACGAGCAGTACTTC
TRBV5-1	TRBJ2-2	NA	NA	CASSLAGTFNTGELFF	TGCGCCAGCAGCTTGGCGGGCACTTTTAACACCGGGGAGCTGTTTTTT